In its sample, the clone carrying this T cell receptor beta chain was seen a few times. The data derive from a study of blood T cells in healthy people across ages. Study-level background: T cells yielded about one barcoded beta molecule per two cells through template switching.

Primers used in a second PCR of about 7 to 12 cycles were a sample-barcoded 5' primer and a J-beta primer mix. From the 5' RACE reads, TCRdb called clonotypes with MiXCR, one entry per CDR3 protein. The data contain about a million distinct CDR3 sequences, 48% of them singletons. V was cut by 1 base and J by 5 bases, with 5 bases left in between. The CDR3 is 13 residues long. CDR1 KGHDR and CDR2 SFDVKD come from the germline V gene. V usage is TRBV24-1 and J usage is TRBJ2-1; the D is unclear. Sequenced input: blood. The clonotype was recovered from a young man in good health. The CDR3 nucleotides are TGTGCCACCAGTGATTTTGGACACAATGAGCAGTTCTTC. Translating gives CATSDFGHNEQFF.